These T cell receptor beta chains were read from a single sample in a study of shared T cell receptors in the human thymus. TCRdb keeps only in-frame clones here, not all; method: immunoSEQ multiplex PCR. The sample has hundreds of thousands of clones; approximately 83% are singletons. These data were also reused for a study on human thymus T cells.

The source material was thymocytes. Receptors were obtained from a girl under two years old with a congenital heart defect. The conserved cysteine and the conserved F or W are not part of the CDR3 here. The order of the fields is J gene, V gene, CDR3 protein.

>TRBJ1-2|TRBV2
ASSDVLAHGYT
>TRBJ1-1|TRBV7-6
ASSTAVSPNTEAF
>TRBJ2-1|TRBV14
ASSQEYAPRDSNEQF
>TRBJ1-1|TRBV6-6
ASSYRVAF
>TRBJ1-2|TRBV7-9
ASSLPLPYRQRGHGYT
>TRBJ2-7|TRBV14
ASSPYRDRSSYEQY
>TRBJ2-3|TRBV11-2
ASSLLAAGGNTDTQY
>TRBJ1-1|TRBV10-2
ASSEPHSGEAF
>TRBJ2-7|TRBV7-3
ASSPEGPEGEQY
>TRBJ1-5|TRBV5-6
ASSTLGGVQPQH
>TRBJ2-7|TRBV4-3
ASSQVRGPSYEQY
>TRBJ1-4|TRBV11-2
ASSARGWTGGREKLF
>TRBJ2-1|TRBV15
ATSRGLGGYNEQF
>TRBJ2-5|TRBV19
ASSIPGTGRQETQY
>TRBJ1-3|TRBV9
ASSVPGNTIY
>TRBJ1-2|TRBV6-1
ASSGLGQGGYT
>TRBJ1-2|TRBV6-5
ASSYAGVGNGYT
>TRBJ1-2|TRBV6-1
AIFRGKEANYGYT
>TRBJ1-1|TRBV27
ASKGLGPTTEAF